These 28 T cell receptor beta chains were all obtained from the same sample, sequenced in a study of T cell responses to AZD1222 COVID-19 vaccine. The data were produced by immunoSEQ multiplex PCR, yet TCRdb's version contains in-frame clones alone and is incomplete. This table holds under 150,000 clones, approximately 94% found once. Sequenced here: peripheral blood, sampled on day 0 of AZD1222 vaccination. The receptors were gathered from an adult in good health.

The chain uses TRBV3-1 (or the pseudogene TRBV3-2) and TRBJ1-6; possibly TRBD1 for D (5 bases). CDR1 and CDR2 from the germline V gene are LGHDT and YNNKEL (reference sequence). Trimming cost V 4 bases and J 9 bases, with 13 bases left between them. The CDR3 covers 14 residues. The CDR3, as DNA: TGTGCCAGCAGCCCCGGCGGGCAGGGTTCACCCCTCCACTTT. It specifies CASSPGGQGSPLHF.

CDR3 amino acids: CASSPRGSGGSLYNEQFF. The CDR3 nucleotides read TGTGCCAGCAGTCCTAGGGGGAGCGGGGGGAGTTTATACAATGAGCAGTTCTTC. The chain joins TRBV27 to TRBJ2-1, with TRBD2 matching 9 bases. The CDR3 extends over 18 amino acids. V shed 5 bases, J shed 4 bases, and the junction held 15 bases outside the gene matches. From germline, CDR1 is MNHEY and CDR2 SMNVEV (reference sequence).

The chain links TRBV20-1 to TRBJ2-7; no definite D call. The germline gives CDR1 DFQATT, CDR2 SNEGSKA (reference sequence). The CDR3 consists of 11 residues. V lost 3 bases, J lost 7 bases, and 10 bases lay in between. The chain's CDR3 is CSASRAEEQYF. In nucleotides, the CDR3 is TGCAGTGCTAGCCGTGCGGAGGAGCAGTACTTC.

The V call is TRBV7-8, the J call TRBJ1-4; 9 positions match TRBD1. The CDR3 is 16 amino acids. Germline V gene data show CDR1 as SGHVS and CDR2 as FQNEAQ. The junction had 10 bases not matched to a gene; V was cut back by 4 bases and J by 7 bases. CDR3: CASSSGTGFSGEKLFF. CDR3 in DNA: TGTGCCAGCAGCTCCGGGACAGGGTTTTCGGGTGAAAAACTGTTTTTT.

This sequence joins TRBV12-3 or TRBV12-4 and TRBJ2-1; D uncertain. The CDR3 is 11 residues long. V lost 10 bases and J 6 bases, leaving 10 bases between the germline ends. In nucleotides, the CDR3 is TGTGCCATGGGAACCGTCAATGAGCAGTTCTTC. Translating gives CAMGTVNEQFF.

The chain links TRBV20-1 to TRBJ2-1; D gene unclear. The germline V gene has CDR1 DFQATT and CDR2 SNEGSKA (reference sequence). CDR3 length: 14 amino acids. Trimming took off 5 bases at V and 3 bases at J, with 14 bases between the two ends. The CDR3 is CSACGDDLYNEQFF. The DNA for the CDR3 is TGCAGTGCTTGTGGCGATGACCTCTACAATGAGCAGTTCTTC.

The chain joins TRBV6-5 to TRBJ2-2; 9 positions agree with TRBD1. Germline trimming cut 6 bases from V and 4 bases from J; bases unmatched to any gene: 6. Germline-derived CDR1 and CDR2 are MNHEY and SVGAGI. The CDR3 has 15 residues. CDR3 bases: TGTGCCAGCAGCCCACAGGGGGCGCTCACCGGGGAGCTGTTTTTT. It codes for CASSPQGALTGELFF.

The V and J genes are TRBV27 and TRBJ1-4; D not certain. The CDR3 is 15 residues long. Deletions cut 6 bases from V and 8 bases from J, with 19 bases between. CDR1 MNHEY and CDR2 SMNVEV come from the germline V gene (reference sequence). CDR3 sequence: CASSHSVGRSEKLFF. CDR3 nucleotides: TGTGCCAGCAGCCATTCGGTGGGGAGAAGCGAAAAACTGTTTTTT.

CDR3 sequence: CSVNPSGVYQETQYF. CDR3 DNA sequence: TGCAGCGTTAATCCTAGCGGGGTGTACCAAGAGACCCAGTACTTC. This chain joins TRBV29-1 and TRBJ2-5; 9 positions agree with TRBD2. Trimming at V came to 5 bases and at J to 0 bases, leaving 7 bases not matched to a gene. Germline loops: CDR1 SQVTM, CDR2 ANQGSEA. This CDR3 contains 15 residues.

The rearrangement links TRBV19 to TRBJ2-7, with 12 bases fitting TRBD2. There are 14 residues in the CDR3. CDR1 and CDR2 (germline): LNHDA, SQIVND (reference sequence). Germline trimming cut 5 bases from V and 7 bases from J; bases unmatched to any gene: 6. In nucleotides, the CDR3 is TGTGCCAGTAGTGCGACTAGCGGGAGATATGAGCAGTACTTC. As protein: CASSATSGRYEQYF.

The V call is TRBV6-5, the J call TRBJ1-3; D remains ambiguous. Germline V gene data show CDR1 as MNHEY and CDR2 as SVGAGI. V shed 7 bases and J shed 1 base, with 11 bases lying between them. The CDR3 is 14 amino acids. The CDR3 coding sequence is TGTGCCAGCATCTTTTCAGGATCTGGAAACACCATATATTTT. Encoded protein: CASIFSGSGNTIYF.

V gene TRBV7-8 combines with J gene TRBJ2-7; D possibly uses TRBD1 or TRBD2 (5 bases each). Per germline, CDR1 SGHVS and CDR2 FQNEAQ. Deletions cut 5 bases from V and 2 bases from J, with 19 bases between. The CDR3 contains 16 residues. The CDR3 sequence: CASSAIHGEGPYEQYF. The CDR3 DNA follows: TGTGCCAGCAGCGCAATTCATGGCGAGGGGCCCTACGAGCAGTACTTC.

This sequence joins TRBV15 and TRBJ1-5; TRBD1 is a possible D gene (6 bases). The CDR3 length is 16 residues. Germline loops: CDR1 LNHNV, CDR2 YYDKDF (reference sequence). V gave up 6 bases and J gave up 6 bases, with 21 bases separating them. CDR3: CATSLDSGGGGQPQHF. The DNA of the CDR3 is TGTGCCACCAGTCTTGACTCCGGGGGAGGGGGTCAGCCCCAGCATTTT.

This rearrangement joins TRBV7-2 to TRBJ2-2; 10 nucleotides line up with TRBD2. Looked up from germline, CDR1 is SGHTA and CDR2 is FQGNSA. The junction had 4 bases not matched to a gene; V was cut back by 7 bases and J by 2 bases. The CDR3 is 15 amino acids. The CDR3 spells CASTRTSGNTGELFF. For the CDR3, the DNA is TGTGCCAGCACCCGGACTAGCGGCAACACCGGGGAGCTGTTTTTT.

CDR3 bases: TGTGCCAGCAGACCGGACAGGGGATATCATGGCTACACCTTC. It translates to CASRPDRGYHGYTF. This chain joins TRBV6-6 and TRBJ1-2; 9 bases align to TRBD1. Per the germline V gene, CDR1 is MNHNY and CDR2 is SVGAGI (reference sequence). Trimming removed 6 bases from V and 6 bases from J; junction bases left unmatched: 8. The CDR3 has 14 residues.

This chain uses TRBV20-1 with TRBJ2-7, with D unclear. The CDR3 length is 11 residues. V lost 3 bases to trimming and J lost 3 bases, with 6 bases between them. The germline V gene has CDR1 DFQATT and CDR2 SNEGSKA (reference sequence). This CDR3 is CSARGDYEQYF. CDR3 DNA sequence: TGCAGTGCTAGGGGTGACTACGAGCAGTACTTC.

The V gene is TRBV4-3, the J gene TRBJ1-2; tentative D call: TRBD1 (5 bases). The V gene lost 5 bases and the J gene lost 6 bases, with 16 bases spanning the gap. The CDR3 has 14 amino acids. The V gene's germline CDR1 is LGHNA and CDR2 YSLEER. CDR3 bases: TGCGCCAGCAGCGAATATGGGGGGGAGAATGGCTACACCTTC. Protein sequence: CASSEYGGENGYTF.

The genes are TRBV7-2 and TRBJ2-7, with D tentatively TRBD1 (6 bases). CDR3 length equals 15 residues. Germline CDR1 reads SGHTA; CDR2 reads FQGNSA. Trimming pared 2 bases from V and 2 bases from J, leaving 13 bases between. CDR3 region: CASSLRAGATYEQYF. CDR3 DNA sequence: TGTGCCAGCAGCTTACGGGCAGGGGCGACCTACGAGCAGTACTTC.

This clone occurred once. This rearrangement joins TRBV10-2 to TRBJ1-1; D gene uncertain. CDR1 WSHSY and CDR2 SAAADI come from the germline V gene. This CDR3 has 11 amino acids. V was clipped by 10 bases and J by 5 bases, with 11 bases between them. This chain's CDR3 is CATTVGTEAFF. CDR3 nucleotides: TGCGCCACTACCGTCGGGACTGAAGCTTTCTTT.

The chain uses TRBV28 and TRBJ1-2; maybe TRBD1 (5 bases). V was pared by 6 bases and J by 4 bases, with 18 bases between. The CDR3 contains 15 residues. From germline, CDR1 is MDHEN and CDR2 SYDVKM. This CDR3 reads CASRGSQALPYGYTF. CDR3 coding DNA: TGTGCCAGCAGAGGATCACAGGCGCTCCCCTATGGCTACACCTTC.

A note on this clone: The sample has other DNA sequences that encode this CDR3 too. V is TRBV18 and J is TRBJ2-5; D is possibly TRBD1 (6 bases). CDR3 size: 14 residues. The germline V and J ends were trimmed by 2 bases and 2 bases, with 9 bases remaining between them. The germline CDR1 and CDR2 sequences are KGHSH and LQKENI. The CDR3 reads CASSPGQGQETQYF. CDR3 DNA sequence: TGTGCCAGCTCACCAGGCCAGGGGCAAGAGACCCAGTACTTC.

The V gene is TRBV5-1, the J gene TRBJ1-5; D uncertain. Germline-derived CDR1 and CDR2 are SGHRS and YFSETQ. The V and J ends lost 1 base and 7 bases respectively, with 12 bases between them. The length of the CDR3 is 14 residues. In DNA, the CDR3 is TGCGCCAGCAGCTTGCTAGGGTCGGGACAGCCCCAGCATTTT. It encodes CASSLLGSGQPQHF.

The chain is built from TRBV9 and TRBJ2-7; the match to TRBD2 covers 10 bases. Germline V CDR1 and CDR2: SGDLS, YYNGEE. The CDR3 consists of 16 residues. J lost 3 bases, V lost 3 bases, and 9 bases had no gene match. In DNA form, the CDR3 reads TGTGCCAGCAGCGCGGGATCCGGGACTAGCGACTACGAGCAGTACTTC. As protein: CASSAGSGTSDYEQYF.

The chain combines TRBV7-2 with TRBJ2-7; the D call may be TRBD1 or TRBD2 (6 bases each). The germline V and J ends were trimmed by 2 bases and 1 base, with 12 bases remaining between them. CDR3 length: 15 residues. The germline gives CDR1 SGHTA, CDR2 FQGNSA. CDR3 sequence (DNA): TGTGCCAGCAGCTTAAGAGGGGGGACTTCCTACGAGCAGTACTTC. Its translation: CASSLRGGTSYEQYF.

J is TRBJ1-5 and V is TRBV2; D is undetermined. Trimming left V 1 base short and J 1 base short, with 5 bases between. This CDR3 spans 14 amino acids. Germline CDR1 is SNHLY and CDR2 is FYNNEI. The CDR3 bases are TGTGCCAGCAGTGAAGGGGAAAGCAATCAGCCCCAGCATTTT. Translated: CASSEGESNQPQHF.

The chain uses TRBV13 and TRBJ2-5, with 14 positions matching TRBD2. From germline, CDR1 is PRHDT and CDR2 FYEKMQ (reference sequence). The CDR3 spans 16 residues. After removal of 8 bases from V and 6 bases from J, the junction contained 11 bases not matched to a gene. CDR3 sequence (DNA): TGTGCCAGCGCCCTGGGGACTAGCGGGGGCAAGCAGACCCAGTACTTC. This translates into CASALGTSGGKQTQYF.

V usage is TRBV11-2 and J usage is TRBJ2-7; D not certain. The CDR3 spans 11 residues. CDR1 SGHAT and CDR2 FQNNGV come from the germline V gene. With 5 bases removed from V and 3 bases from J, the gap between germline ends came to 5 bases. In nucleotides, the CDR3 is TGTGCCAGCAGCGATCACTACGAGCAGTACTTC. Translation gives CASSDHYEQYF.

The table lists this clone with a count of one. The chain carries TRBV7-7 and TRBJ2-1; 7 bases line up with TRBD2. The CDR3 loop spans 15 amino acids. V gave up 5 bases and J gave up 9 bases; unmatched junction bases: 13. Looked up from germline, CDR1 is SSHAT and CDR2 is FNYEAQ (reference sequence). The CDR3 DNA follows: TGTGCCAGCAGCCGCGATGGGACTATCTTTAGTGAGCAGTTCTTC. Its translation: CASSRDGTIFSEQFF.